This T cell receptor (beta chain) comes out of a study of blood T cell repertoires in COVID-19 (dated by TCRdb to the early 2020s). As for the study more broadly: Samples covering the acute and convalescent phases of COVID-19 were provided by collaborators in the United States, Italy and Spain. The material from the prospective study consisted of cDNA or gDNA derived from T cells, B-cell-depleted T cells, or PBMCs. Deeply sampled blood TCRbeta repertoires from subjects exposed to, actively infected with, or recovered from COVID-19 were included in the dataset. The repertoires were made available in a free public database intended to serve as a resource for research on the immune response to SARS-CoV-2. The samples were drawn from two sources: the first 160 participants of the ongoing ImmuneRACE study, and 1,254 subjects contributed by 6 global collaborators. The sample metadata nearly always contained a de-identified subject ID, COVID-19 status, age in years and sex. Where HLA class I and class II types were available, the types were taken from metadata supplied by the sample provider, not from assay-based typing. What the research found in general, with its limitations: How much clinical and demographic metadata was included differed by source and by participant, and the metadata was provided uncurated.

Germline trimming amounts to 3 bases on V and 8 bases on J, with 4 as the count of junction bases outside the gene matches. The germline V gene (reference sequence) specifies LNHDA as CDR1 and SQIVND as CDR2. From its cysteine to its phenylalanine, the CDR3 spans 13 amino acids. Only the CDR3 DNA is retained, 39 bases long and in frame from the first base. With respect to this clone: The antigen it binds to is not known. The input lacks base qualities; no much larger clone sits a single base away.

TCRbeta CDR3 regions were amplified from genomic DNA using the immunoSEQ Assay, a bias-controlled multiplex PCR. The source study handled its data this way. The number of nucleated cells in each sample was estimated from the amplification of reference gene primers within the assay. Sequence reads were collapsed and filtered to measure the absolute abundance of every unique TCRbeta CDR3 rearrangement. For each sample, productive Simpson clonality was calculated as the square root of Simpson's diversity index across productive rearrangements. What TCRdb holds here is the immuneACCESS table cut down to in-frame rearrangements. Part of the clones is not present; checked against another copy, under half of the missing clones reflect an unresolved V gene, and the others are unexplained. V and J calls and clone size are copied from that table; D and trimming were computed from the DNA. This sample gives 150,000 to 200,000 clones in total; roughly 85% of them show up just once. The leading ten clones occupy 3% to 3.5% of the sample.

Each collaborating institution followed its own protocols to collect whole blood in K2EDTA tubes. For TCRbeta analysis, collaborator samples were shipped as frozen whole blood, as isolated PBMCs, or as DNA extracted from either sample type. The rearrangement combines TRBV19 with TRBJ1-2, with 9 central nucleotides matching TRBD1. The sequence was collected from a human donor with acute or convalescent COVID-19. The donor label of this sample is uncertain. Sequencing input: peripheral blood. The sequenced DNA is TGTGCCAGTAGTATTCGGACAGGGGAAGGCTACACCTTC. Its coded protein is CASSIRTGEGYTF.